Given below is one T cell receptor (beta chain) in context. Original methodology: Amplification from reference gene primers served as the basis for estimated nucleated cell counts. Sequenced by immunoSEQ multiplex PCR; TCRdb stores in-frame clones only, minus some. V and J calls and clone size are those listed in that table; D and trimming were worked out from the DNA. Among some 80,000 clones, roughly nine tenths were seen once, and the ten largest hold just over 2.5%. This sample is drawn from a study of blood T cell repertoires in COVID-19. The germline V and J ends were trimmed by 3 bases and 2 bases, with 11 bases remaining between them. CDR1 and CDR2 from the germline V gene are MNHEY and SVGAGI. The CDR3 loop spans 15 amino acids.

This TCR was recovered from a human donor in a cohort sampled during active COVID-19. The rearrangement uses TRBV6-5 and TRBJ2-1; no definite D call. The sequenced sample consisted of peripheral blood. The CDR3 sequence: CASSYGPTAYNEQFF. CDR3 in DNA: TGTGCCAGCAGTTATGGTCCCACGGCCTACAATGAGCAGTTCTTC.